This T cell receptor (beta chain) stems from a study of post-analysis software for immune sequencing data. Study overall: Relapsing-remitting, secondary progressive and progressive-relapsing multiple sclerosis courses were included.

About this clonotype: Its target is not known.

Overall study results and limits: Those samples that were prepared in the same batch co-clustered strongly by F measure. In multiple sclerosis, normalized Chao1 diversity was significantly below that of controls. TRBV5-6, TRBV5-1 and TRBV20-1 belonged to a set of roughly five TRBV segments that were more frequent in patients than controls.

Every TCR beta cDNA library bore unique molecular identifiers. Via MiXCR, TCRdb re-called the PCR reads, giving one row per CDR3 protein. This table has approximately 440,000 distinct CDR3 sequences, approximately 46% appearing once. CDR3 length equals 14 residues. Germline-derived CDR1 and CDR2 are LGHDT and YNNKEL (reference sequence). Trimming cost V 3 bases and J 1 base, with 7 bases left between them. This clonotype was sampled from a girl aged 10-17 years with multiple sclerosis. J is TRBJ1-5 and V is TRBV3-1; D possibly corresponds to TRBD1 (5 bases). The specimen was blood. The CDR3 loop reads CASSHGGSNQPQHF. CDR3 sequence (DNA): TGTGCCAGCAGCCACGGGGGGAGCAATCAGCCCCAGCATTTT.